This T cell receptor (beta chain) appears in the sequencing data of a study of T-cell memory formation after mild COVID-19. This clonotype appeared a few times. The CDR3 runs to 15 residues. Trimming took off 3 bases at V and 1 base at J, with 10 bases between the two ends. The V gene's germline CDR1 is SGHTA and CDR2 FQGNSA. TCRdb redid the calling of the 5' RACE reads with MiXCR, one entry per CDR3 protein. The top ten clones hold around 21% of a sample with 300,000 to 350,000 distinct CDR3 sequences, 13% of them seen once. The receptor comes from a man younger than 35 who had mild COVID-19 (a few samples of this study predate the infection). Cell type and time point are not known. The V and J genes are TRBV7-2 and TRBJ1-5, with D uncertain. Sequences were obtained from PBMCs or a T cell subset sorted from them (not recorded which). The CDR3 DNA reads as TGTGCCAGCAGCTTGGGCCCAGAGAGCAATCAGCCCCAGCATTTT. It yields the protein CASSLGPESNQPQHF.